This is a list of T cell receptor beta chains from one sample in a study of blood T cell repertoires in COVID-19. Profiled with immunoSEQ multiplex PCR; TCRdb holds only in-frame clones, not every one. The sample shows 150,000 to 200,000 clones, approximately 87% of them seen only once. Sequenced material: peripheral blood. The receptors stem from a woman in her seventies with COVID-19, enrolled during active disease. Each CDR3 is given with its conserved first and last residue. A D gene is named only where the DNA matches it firmly. Where a row states a size, it is once, few, many or the class of an expanded clone; other rows omit it.

D: TRBD1
J: TRBJ2-5
size: .
V: TRBV2
DNA: TGTGCCAGCAGGGTTAGGACAGGGGGTTTGGAGACCCAGTACTTC
CDR3: CASRVRTGGLETQYF

D: TRBD1
J: TRBJ1-6
size: .
V: TRBV3-1/TRBV3-2
DNA: TGTGCCAGCAGCCACGGACAGGGGGTTTCACCCCTCCACTTT
CDR3: CASSHGQGVSPLHF

D: .
J: TRBJ2-2
size: .
V: TRBV4-1
DNA: TGCGCCAGCAGCCCCTACACCGGGGAGCTGTTTTTT
CDR3: CASSPYTGELFF

D: TRBD2
J: TRBJ2-2
size: .
V: TRBV6-1
DNA: TGTGCCAGCAGTGGCCGACTAGCGGGGCTGAACACCGGGGAGCTGTTTTTT
CDR3: CASSGRLAGLNTGELFF

D: TRBD1
J: TRBJ1-2
size: .
V: TRBV7-9
DNA: TGTGCCAGCAGCTTAGAGACAGGGTACAACTATGGCTACACCTTC
CDR3: CASSLETGYNYGYTF

D: .
J: TRBJ1-1
size: .
V: TRBV21-1
DNA: TGTGCCAGCAGCAATAGGAACCCTTACAGGTTACGAAACACTGAAGCTTTCTTT
CDR3: CASSNRNPYRLRNTEAFF

D: TRBD2
J: TRBJ2-1
size: .
V: TRBV3-1/TRBV3-2
DNA: TGTGCCAGCAGCCGGGGGGGGAAAAACAATGAGCAGTTCTTC
CDR3: CASSRGGKNNEQFF

D: TRBD2
J: TRBJ2-2
size: .
V: TRBV3-1/TRBV3-2
DNA: TGTGCCAGCAGCCAAGAGGGGCGGGGGGTCACCGGGGAGCTGTTTTTT
CDR3: CASSQEGRGVTGELFF

D: .
J: TRBJ2-7
size: .
V: TRBV6-6
DNA: TGTGCCAGCAGTCGACTCGAGAGCTCCTACGAGCAGTACTTC
CDR3: CASSRLESSYEQYF

D: TRBD1
J: TRBJ2-2
size: .
V: TRBV2
DNA: TGTGCCAGCAGAGGACAGGGGACCGGGGAGCTGTTTTTT
CDR3: CASRGQGTGELFF

D: .
J: TRBJ2-3
size: .
V: TRBV7-3
DNA: TGTGCCAGCAGCTTATCCTACCAAGATACGCAGTATTTT
CDR3: CASSLSYQDTQYF

D: .
J: TRBJ1-2
size: .
V: TRBV30
DNA: TGTGCCTGGAGTGTGGAGGTGAACTATGGCTACACCTTC
CDR3: CAWSVEVNYGYTF

D: .
J: TRBJ2-3
size: .
V: TRBV10-3
DNA: TGTGCCATCAGTGAGTCGGGGGGGCCGGGCACAGATACGCAGTATTTT
CDR3: CAISESGGPGTDTQYF

D: TRBD2
J: TRBJ2-7
size: .
V: TRBV13
DNA: TGTGCCAGCAGCTTAGATCATGGCGGGGGGGCCCTGGATAGAACCTACGAGCAGTACTTC
CDR3: CASSLDHGGGALDRTYEQYF

D: .
J: TRBJ1-5
size: .
V: TRBV2
DNA: TGTGCCAGTATGGGACTGTTGAATCAGCCCCAGCATTTT
CDR3: CASMGLLNQPQHF

D: .
J: TRBJ1-6
size: .
V: TRBV3-1/TRBV3-2
DNA: TGTGCCAGCGGAGCCGGTAATTCACCCCTCCACTTT
CDR3: CASGAGNSPLHF

D: .
J: TRBJ2-3
size: .
V: TRBV2
DNA: TGTGCCAGCAGCTACAGCACAGATACGCAGTATTTT
CDR3: CASSYSTDTQYF

D: TRBD1
J: TRBJ1-5
size: .
V: TRBV9
DNA: TGTGCCAGCAGCCCGCACCGGGACAGGGTGTGGGGGAGTTCCCAGCATTTT
CDR3: CASSPHRDRVWGSSQHF

D: TRBD1
J: TRBJ2-5
size: .
V: TRBV5-1
DNA: TGCGCCAGCAAATTAGGACAGGGTAACCAAGAGACCCAGTACTTC
CDR3: CASKLGQGNQETQYF

D: .
J: TRBJ1-6
size: .
V: TRBV30
DNA: TGTGCCTGGAGTGAACAGACAATTTCACCCCTCCACTTT
CDR3: CAWSEQTISPLHF

D: .
J: TRBJ2-5
size: .
V: TRBV7-6
DNA: TGTACCAGCAGCTCCGGAAGGGGAGAGACCCAGTACTTC
CDR3: CTSSSGRGETQYF

D: .
J: TRBJ2-2
size: once
V: TRBV28
DNA: TGTGCCAGCAGAGGGGGGGCGACCGGGGAGCTGTTTTTT
CDR3: CASRGGATGELFF

D: .
J: TRBJ2-7
size: .
V: TRBV7-2
DNA: TGTGCCAGCAGCTTGGAACCCATCGGGGGCGAGCAGTACTTC
CDR3: CASSLEPIGGEQYF

D: .
J: TRBJ1-1
size: .
V: TRBV15
DNA: TGTGCCACCAGCAGAGCAGGGTGGGGCACTGAAGCTTTCTTT
CDR3: CATSRAGWGTEAFF

D: TRBD2
J: TRBJ2-7
size: .
V: TRBV11-2
DNA: TGTGCCAGCAGCTTAGCTGCTGGGCGGGGGGTCTCCTACGAGCAGTACTTC
CDR3: CASSLAAGRGVSYEQYF

D: .
J: TRBJ2-2
size: .
V: TRBV3-1/TRBV3-2
DNA: TGTGCCAGCAGCCGGCGCGACAGGCCCCTGAACACCGGGGAGCTGTTTTTT
CDR3: CASSRRDRPLNTGELFF

D: .
J: TRBJ1-6
size: .
V: TRBV14
DNA: TGTGCCAGCAGCCTTCCGGGGGTAGGGTCACCCCTCCACTTT
CDR3: CASSLPGVGSPLHF

D: TRBD2
J: TRBJ2-2
size: .
V: TRBV9
DNA: TGTGCCAGCAGCGTTAGCGGGGGGGCGAGCACCGGGGAGCTGTTTTTT
CDR3: CASSVSGGASTGELFF

D: TRBD1
J: TRBJ1-5
size: .
V: TRBV27
DNA: TGTGCCAGCAGTTGGGGACAGGGGAGGGGTCAGCCCCAGCATTTT
CDR3: CASSWGQGRGQPQHF

D: .
J: TRBJ2-2
size: .
V: TRBV3-1/TRBV3-2
DNA: TGTGCCAGCAGCCGCCAGACAGTATCGAACACCGGGGAGCTGTTTTTT
CDR3: CASSRQTVSNTGELFF

D: .
J: TRBJ1-5
size: few
V: TRBV21-1
DNA: TGTGCCAGCAGCTACAGGGGGCGCAGGGATCAGCCCCAGCATTTT
CDR3: CASSYRGRRDQPQHF

D: .
J: TRBJ1-2
size: .
V: TRBV6-5
DNA: TGTGCCAGCAGTTACTTGGGGGGGTATGGCTACACCTTC
CDR3: CASSYLGGYGYTF

D: .
J: TRBJ1-1
size: .
V: TRBV5-1
DNA: TGCGCCAGCAGCCTTGGCCGCGGGACTGAAGCTTTCTTT
CDR3: CASSLGRGTEAFF

D: .
J: TRBJ1-4
size: .
V: TRBV5-6
DNA: TGTGCCAGCGCCCTGGGTCGCGGGGGACTAAATGAAAAACTGTTTTTT
CDR3: CASALGRGGLNEKLFF

D: TRBD1
J: TRBJ1-3
size: .
V: TRBV7-9
DNA: TGTGCCAGCAGCTTAGGGCGACAGGGAACCCCACTGGAAAACACCATATATTTT
CDR3: CASSLGRQGTPLENTIYF

D: .
J: TRBJ1-1
size: few
V: TRBV11-3
DNA: TGTGCCAGCAGCTTCTCTACCGGGGCTGAAGCTTTCTTT
CDR3: CASSFSTGAEAFF

D: .
J: TRBJ1-2
size: .
V: TRBV5-1
DNA: TGCGCCAGCAGCTTGGGACCGGGACTGAAGAACTATGGCTACACCTTC
CDR3: CASSLGPGLKNYGYTF

D: TRBD1
J: TRBJ1-2
size: .
V: TRBV9
DNA: TGTGCCAGCAGCGCGACAGGGGGTAACTATGGCTACACCTTC
CDR3: CASSATGGNYGYTF